These 30 T cell receptor beta chains were all obtained from the same sample, sequenced in a study of tumor-infiltrating lymphocytes in primary liver carcinoma. The study extracted blood RNA from unsorted whole blood and also extracted germline DNA. Total RNA (approximately 500 ng) served as template for TCR beta cDNA synthesis primed by a constant-region primer. Modified slightly, ARM-PCR produced TCR beta libraries over three nested multiplex PCR rounds. Running 9 to 10 cycles apiece, the first two PCR rounds relied on TRBV1-TRBV30 forward primers together with a C-beta reverse primer. TCRdb called the multiplex PCR reads again in MiXCR, with one record for every CDR3 protein. Counted here are fewer than 250,000 distinct CDR3 sequences, 65% occurring once; the ten biggest clones make up 7% to 8.5%. Sequenced sample: peripheral blood. Receptor source: a woman aged 55 to 70 with primary liver carcinoma and hepatitis B virus infection.

This rearrangement joins TRBV11-2 to TRBJ2-1, with 9 bases lining up with TRBD1. The germline V gene has CDR1 SGHAT and CDR2 FQNNGV. This CDR3 is 15 amino acids long. V gave up 4 bases and J gave up 3 bases; unmatched junction bases: 4. The CDR3 loop reads CASSYGDRVYNEQFF. CDR3 DNA sequence: TGTGCCAGCAGCTATGGGGACAGGGTCTACAATGAGCAGTTCTTC. Together with reference TRBV11-2 and TRBJ2-1, the CDR3 gives the full variable domain: EAGVAQSPRYKIIEKRQSVAFWCNPISGHATLYWYQQILGQGPKLLIQFQNNGVVDDSQLPKDRFSAERLKGVDSTLKIQPAKLEDSAVYLCASSYGDRVYNEQFFGPGTRLTVL.

The chain is built from TRBV19 and TRBJ2-1; 9 bases match TRBD2. The germline gives CDR1 LNHDA, CDR2 SQIVND (reference sequence). Unmatched junction bases numbered 4, after V lost 5 bases and J lost 2 bases. CDR3 length equals 15 residues. CDR3 in DNA: TGTGCCAGTAGTTTAGCGGGAGTAGCCTACAATGAGCAGTTCTTC. Protein: CASSLAGVAYNEQFF. Using reference TRBV19 and TRBJ2-1 for the parts outside the CDR3, the full variable domain is DGGITQSPKYLFRKEGQNVTLSCEQNLNHDAMYWYRQDPGQGLRLIYYSQIVNDFQKGDIAEGYSVSREKKESFPLTVTSAQKNPTAFYLCASSLAGVAYNEQFFGPGTRLTVL.

This CDR3 reads CRVYPAGKETQYF. The CDR3 DNA follows: TGCAGGGTCTACCCAGCGGGAAAAGAGACCCAGTACTTC. This chain connects TRBV29-1 to TRBJ2-5, with 7 nucleotides matching TRBD2. The CDR3 extends over 13 amino acids. Germline-derived CDR1 and CDR2 are SQVTM and ANQGSEA.

About this clonotype itself: Germline is not matched at one junction end, which may reflect a read error. V usage is TRBV5-4 and J usage is TRBJ2-2; TRBD2 agrees at 13 bases. This CDR3 has 16 amino acids. The germline V gene has CDR1 SGHNT and CDR2 YYREEE (reference sequence). The CDR3 spells CASSIGTSGNAGELSF. For the CDR3, the DNA is TGTGCCAGCAGCATCGGGACTAGCGGGAACGCCGGGGAGCTGTCTTTT. The entire variable domain, with the rest obtained from reference TRBV5-4 and TRBJ2-2, is as follows: ETGVTQSPTHLIKTRGQQVTLRCSSQSGHNTVSWYQQALGQGPQFIFQYYREEENGRGNFPPRFSGLQFPNYSSELNVNALELDDSALYLCASSIGTSGNAGELSFGEGSRLTVL.

This clonotype was seen repeatedly, ten times or more. This chain connects TRBV7-9 to TRBJ2-3, with 13 bases that match TRBD2. J lost 6 bases, V lost 5 bases, and 5 bases had no gene match. Germline V gives CDR1 SEHNR, CDR2 FQNEAQ (reference sequence). This CDR3 contains 15 residues. The CDR3 loop is CASSGTSGISDTQYF. CDR3 sequence (DNA): TGTGCCAGCAGCGGGACTAGCGGGATCTCGGATACGCAGTATTTT. Combining the CDR3 with reference TRBV7-9 and TRBJ2-3 gives the whole variable domain DTGVSQNPRHKITKRGQNVTFRCDPISEHNRLYWYRQTLGQGPEFLTYFQNEAQLEKSRLLSDRFSAERPKGSFSTLEIQRTEQGDSAMYLCASSGTSGISDTQYFGPGTRLTVL.

This clonotype came up many times. The rearrangement joins TRBV4-1 to TRBJ2-1, with D tentatively TRBD1 or TRBD2 (5 bases each). CDR3 length: 13 residues. The V gene lost 1 base and the J gene lost 15 bases, with 16 bases spanning the gap. CDR1 is MGHRA, CDR2 YSYEKL, per germline. DNA for the CDR3: TGCGCCAGCAGCCAAGTAGGGGCTAGCTTGTGGTTCTTC. Its translation: CASSQVGASLWFF.

Concerning this clonotype: At one end, the junction sequence differs from germline, possibly due to a read error. The CDR3, as DNA: TGTGCCATCAGGCCGACAGGGGCGCGCCCTAACTATGGCCACACCTTC. This translates into CAIRPTGARPNYGHTF. The chain combines TRBV28 with TRBJ1-2; 8 positions match TRBD1. Germline V lookup: CDR1 MDHEN, CDR2 SYDVKM. CDR3 length equals 16 residues.

Of note for this clonotype: The junction differs from germline at one of its ends, possibly a read error. V usage is TRBV7-3 and J usage is TRBJ2-5; TRBD2 aligns across 13 bases. The germline V gene has CDR1 SGHTA and CDR2 FQGTGA. The CDR3 runs 14 residues. The CDR3 coding sequence is TGTGCCAGCAGCGGAGGACTAGCGGGAGAGACCCAGCACTTC. Amino acids: CASSGGLAGETQHF.

This clonotype was detected once. The junction departs from the called germline gene at one end, perhaps through a read error. V gene TRBV11-2 combines with J gene TRBJ2-3; D might be TRBD1 (6 bases). This CDR3 contains 15 residues. Germline CDR1 is SGHAT and CDR2 is FQNNGV. CDR3 region: CTSSQQGSITDTQYF. The CDR3 DNA is TGTACCAGCAGCCAACAGGGTTCGATCACAGATACGCAGTATTTT.

J is TRBJ2-1 and V is TRBV24-1; 10 bases fit TRBD2. After removal of 10 bases from V and 5 bases from J, the junction contained 1 base not matched to a gene. Germline CDR1 KGHDR, CDR2 SFDVKD. This CDR3 comprises 12 residues. The CDR3 coding sequence is TGTGCCACTAGCGGGAGGAACAATGAGCAGTTCTTC. Amino acids: CATSGRNNEQFF.

A remark on this clonotype: The missing conserved phenylalanine or tryptophan at the end of this CDR3 makes a read error likely. The chain employs TRBV29-1 and TRBJ2-1; the match to TRBD2 covers 13 bases. The CDR3 runs to 15 residues. Germline CDR1 and CDR2: SQVTM and ANQGSEA. The J segment lost 9 bases and the V segment lost 6 bases, leaving 11 bases of the junction unmatched. CDR3 amino acids: CSVDSRLAGGVEQFY. In DNA form, the CDR3 reads TGCAGCGTCGACTCCCGACTAGCGGGAGGAGTTGAGCAGTTCTAC.

A note on this clonotype: One end of the junction fails to match germline, which may point to a read error. This rearrangement joins TRBV5-1 to TRBJ1-1, with D perhaps TRBD1 (6 bases). Germline loops: CDR1 SGHRS, CDR2 YFSETQ. The CDR3 spans 14 residues. In DNA, the CDR3 is TGCGCCGGCAGCCCGCCGGCGGGGGCGACTAAAGCTTTCTTT. It codes for CAGSPPAGATKAFF.

This sequence joins TRBV24-1 and TRBJ2-1, with 8 bases identical to TRBD2. The germline V gene encodes CDR1 KGHDR and CDR2 SFDVKD. The CDR3 has 17 amino acids. Trimming at V came to 3 bases and at J to 9 bases, leaving 15 bases not matched to a gene. CDR3 nucleotides: TGTGCCACCAGTGATCCTGGGACTAGGGGGAAAGTGATTGAGCAGTTCTTC. It codes for CATSDPGTRGKVIEQFF.

The chain carries TRBV11-2 and TRBJ2-1; 8 bases line up with TRBD2. V was pared by 4 bases and J by 7 bases, with 3 bases of the junction left unmatched. This CDR3 has 13 amino acids. Germline lookup yields CDR1 SGHAT and CDR2 FQNNGV. Written as DNA, the CDR3 is TGTGCCAGCAGCTCCCGGGGGGGGAATGAGCAGTTCTTC. Encoded protein: CASSSRGGNEQFF.

In this sample, this clonotype turned up once. Because the CDR3 is missing its conserved closing phenylalanine or tryptophan, this is likely a read error. The chain recombines TRBV4-1 with TRBJ2-7; no reliable D call. Germline lookup yields CDR1 MGHRA and CDR2 YSYEKL. The CDR3 totals 15 residues. The CDR3 here is CASSQVVPSSYEQYS. The CDR3 region has the DNA TGCGCCAGCAGCCAAGTTGTCCCAAGCTCCTATGAGCAGTACTCC.

As to this clonotype: One junction end disagrees with the germline gene, perhaps due to a read error. V gene TRBV7-9 combines with J gene TRBJ2-7; tentatively, D is TRBD1 or TRBD2 (6 bases each). The CDR3 sequence is 15 residues long. Germline V lookup: CDR1 SEHNR, CDR2 FQNEAQ (reference sequence). This CDR3 is CTSSQEGGSSYKQYF. The CDR3 coding sequence is TGTACCAGCAGCCAGGAGGGGGGTTCTTCCTACAAGCAGTACTTC.

This clonotype was detected only a few times. The chain joins TRBV6-1 to TRBJ1-1; possible D gene TRBD1, 6 bases. V gave up 2 bases and J gave up 5 bases, with 15 bases separating them. Germline V gene lookup returns CDR1 MNHNS and CDR2 SASEGT. The CDR3 consists of 15 residues. CDR3 in amino acids: CASSERSGAITEAFF. For the CDR3, the DNA is TGTGCCAGCAGTGAACGTTCAGGGGCGATTACTGAAGCTTTCTTT.

The rearrangement uses TRBV28 and TRBJ2-2; possibly TRBD2 for D (6 bases). The CDR3 loop spans 15 amino acids. V was clipped by 6 bases and J by 5 bases, with 16 bases between them. Looked up from germline, CDR1 is MDHEN and CDR2 is SYDVKM. CDR3 region: CASSPPRGYTGELFF. The CDR3 DNA sequence: TGTGCCAGCAGCCCTCCCCGGGGGTATACCGGGGAGCTGTTTTTT. The variable domain in full, with the rest retrieved from reference TRBV28 and TRBJ2-2, is DVKVTQSSRYLVKRTGEKVFLECVQDMDHENMFWYRQDPGLGLRLIYFSYDVKMKEKGDIPEGYSVSREKKERFSLILESASTNQTSMYLCASSPPRGYTGELFFGEGSRLTVL.

Comment on this clonotype: This may stem from a read error, because a much larger clone lies one nucleotide away. The chain recombines TRBV5-4 with TRBJ1-1; TRBD1 agrees at 7 bases. Germline V gene data show CDR1 as SGHNT and CDR2 as YYREEE (reference sequence). The CDR3 runs to 14 residues. CDR3 sequence (DNA): TGTGCCAGCAGCCCCCGACAGGGTAAAACTGACGCTTTCTTT. Translation: CASSPRQGKTDAFF.

There are many counts of this clonotype. The CDR3 DNA reads TGTGCCAGCAGTCCGGGACTCGTCCAACCCGGGGAGCTGTTTTTT. It encodes CASSPGLVQPGELFF. The V call is TRBV12-3 or TRBV12-4, the J call TRBJ2-2; maybe TRBD2 (6 bases). Trimming cost V 5 bases and J 6 bases, with 16 bases left between them. The CDR3 totals 15 residues.

Points on this clonotype: Being one base from a much bigger clone, this may be a read error. V is TRBV6-6 and J is TRBJ1-2; D possibly corresponds to TRBD1 (5 bases). The V end was cut by 1 base, the J end by 3 bases, with 9 bases between. Germline CDR1 and CDR2: MNHNY and SVGAGI (reference sequence). This CDR3 has 14 residues. CDR3 nucleotides: TGTGCCAGCAGTTACTTGTGGGGGGACTATGGCTACACCTTC. This encodes CASSYLWGDYGYTF.

CDR3 DNA sequence: TGCGCCAGCAGTGAGTCGCTAGGACTAGCGGAGAATAATGAGCAGTTCTTC. Translation: CASSESLGLAENNEQFF. The chain links TRBV10-1 to TRBJ2-1, with 10 bases matching TRBD2. Germline lookup yields CDR1 WNHNN and CDR2 SYGVQD (reference sequence). CDR3 size: 17 residues. V dropped 0 bases and J dropped 7; count of bases not matched to a gene: 9.

A note on this clonotype: A much bigger clone sits one base away, suggesting this may be a read error. This chain uses TRBV29-1 with TRBJ2-5, with D tentatively TRBD2 (5 bases). Germline CDR1 is SQVTM and CDR2 is ANQGSEA. The CDR3 has 16 amino acids. Trimming removed 6 bases from V and 2 bases from J, with 22 bases in between. As DNA, the CDR3 is TGCAGCGTCAATAATCCGAGGAGCGGACGTCAAGAGACCCAGTACTTC. Translated: CSVNNPRSGRQETQYF.

V and J are TRBV5-6 and TRBJ2-7, with 15 bases fitting TRBD2. Germline V lookup: CDR1 SGHDT, CDR2 YYEEEE. This CDR3 is built from 15 residues. The V and J ends lost 5 bases and 5 bases, in that order; junction bases with no gene match: 5. CDR3 residues: CASRVGLAGGHEQYF. The CDR3 DNA reads as TGTGCCAGCAGAGTCGGACTAGCGGGAGGGCACGAGCAGTACTTC.

Concerning this clonotype: With a much larger clone just one base away, this may be a read error. The V gene is TRBV5-1, the J gene TRBJ2-6, with 7 bases matching TRBD1. After removal of 4 bases from V and 0 bases from J, the junction contained 7 bases not matched to a gene. CDR1 and CDR2 from the germline V gene are SGHRS and YFSETQ. The CDR3 covers 17 residues. In nucleotides, the CDR3 is TGCGCCAGCAGCATCGGACAGGTCATCTCTGGGGCCAACGTCCTGACTTTC. This codes for CASSIGQVISGANVLTF.

The chain carries TRBV4-2 and TRBJ2-1, with D tentatively TRBD2 (6 bases). Germline V gives CDR1 LGHNA, CDR2 YNFKEQ. Between the trimmed V and J ends, which lost 6 bases and 9 bases, there was a span of 12 bases. The CDR3 runs to 12 residues. CDR3 DNA: TGTGCCAGCAGTAATCGGGAGCCTGAGCAGTTCTTC. This sequence encodes CASSNREPEQFF.

This clonotype has more than one count but fewer than ten. The chain uses TRBV7-9 and TRBJ2-7; perhaps TRBD2 as D (6 bases). CDR3 length equals 13 residues. V lost 5 bases and J lost 1, with 9 bases in between. Germline loops: CDR1 SEHNR, CDR2 FQNEAQ (reference sequence). As DNA, the CDR3 is TGTGCCAGCAGCCCGGGACTTTCCTACGAGCAGTACTTC. Its protein is CASSPGLSYEQYF.

The J gene is TRBJ1-2, the V gene TRBV6-5, with a tentative D call TRBD1 (5 bases). The V end lost 7 bases, the J end lost 0 bases, and 15 bases lay between the germline ends. This CDR3 comprises 15 residues. Germline CDR1 MNHEY, CDR2 SVGAGI. Written as DNA, the CDR3 is TGTGCCAGCACCCCAATCAGGGAAGCTAACTATGGCTACACCTTC. Its translation is CASTPIREANYGYTF.

Note on this clonotype: The germline gene is not matched at one end of the junction; a read error may be the cause. The chain joins TRBV11-2 to TRBJ2-7; tentatively, D is TRBD1 (6 bases). CDR3 length equals 15 residues. Germline assignment: CDR1 SGHAT and CDR2 FQNNGV. The CDR3, as DNA: TGTCCCAGCAGCACAGGGACATGCCGAACCTACGAGCAGTACTTC. Encoded protein: CPSSTGTCRTYEQYF.

The V and J genes are TRBV2 and TRBJ2-5; 10 bases match TRBD2. The V gene's germline CDR1 is SNHLY and CDR2 FYNNEI. V was clipped by 3 bases and J by 5 bases; unmatched bases: 6. The CDR3 is 15 amino acids. The CDR3 loop is CASSDSGRAEETQYF. In DNA, the CDR3 is TGTGCCAGCAGTGACAGCGGGAGGGCGGAGGAGACCCAGTACTTC.